The text below deals with one T cell receptor beta chain. What this receptor recognizes is not known. Base qualities are not at hand, and no much larger clone is one base apart. The data stem from a study of glioma-infiltrating T cells (dated by TCRdb to about 2016). Background for the entire study: Sequencing of TCR alpha- and beta-chain repertoires was performed on glioma tissue, on non-neoplastic brain tissue, and on matched peripheral blood mononuclear cells. To measure divergence between tissue and blood T-cell populations, each tissue-infiltrating repertoire was compared with the peripheral blood repertoire of the same patient. Three low-grade glioma patients, roughly 8 primary glioblastoma patients and three non-glioma patients contributing non-neoplastic brain tissue were included in the paired cohort. Summary of the overall study and its limitations: Group comparisons rested on small numbers: three non-neoplastic, three low-grade glioma and several glioblastoma patients. In non-neoplastic patients, VJ-independent divergence between tissue and blood fell below expectation, whereas in all gliomas, and especially in low-grade gliomas, the divergence rose above expectation. Tissue and blood shared very few CDR3 sequences, a result attributed to high CDR3 diversity and limited sampling.

The iRepertoire nested amplicon-rescue multiplex PCR (arm-PCR) platform was used to amplify TCR alpha and beta CDR3 regions from RNA. For one-step reverse transcription and amplification, 100-400 ng of tissue mRNA or PBMC total RNA was used as input. Following bead purification, Illumina adapters were added by a secondary multiplex PCR, and the libraries were gel-purified between 200 and 400 bp. Internal 6-nucleotide barcodes were carried by the libraries and were used for demultiplexing. The libraries were sequenced on an Illumina MiSeq using 2x220 or 2x250 nucleotide paired-end reads. Turning to the authors' computational methods: Paired reads were merged using FLASH 1.2.11 and were aligned to the GRCh37 human genome using BWA-MEM, after which TRA and TRB reads were extracted. An IMGT-derived reference of cassette sequences and CDR3 motifs, with pseudogenes included, was used for V and J assignment. Three-frame translation of reads was performed, and productive CDR3s were defined as those with a C...FGXG motif and no stop codons. A clonotype was defined as a unique combination of a V-J cassette pair and a CDR3 amino acid sequence. Hamming distance filtering was applied to reads, with thresholds set by the sequence error rate of each sample in mapped regions. TCRdb trimmed the raw reads at Q25, called clones with MiXCR and kept productive beta chains. For every CDR3 protein sequence, its rows merge into one entry that carries the most common genes and DNA. The authors' filters were not applied to this entry. The sample includes roughly 100,000 distinct CDR3 sequences, with 25% to 35% observed a single time. Approximately 46% of the sample is held by the ten biggest clonotypes.

A distance of 9 bases separates the germline ends of V and J, which lose 1 base and 3 bases respectively. Including the terminal cysteine and phenylalanine, the CDR3 comprises 14 residues. Of the read, only the CDR3 DNA is kept; its 42 bases are in frame from base 1. The chain couples TRBV12-3 or TRBV12-4 to TRBJ1-2; no D gene is confidently identified. Specimen: glioma tissue, nonneoplastic brain tissue, or PBMCs (not recorded which). The receptor comes from a human donor with low-grade glioma or glioblastoma, undergoing nonglioma brain surgery, or in good health (not recorded which). The DNA sequence is TGTGCCAGCAGTTTAGGGCCAGGCTACTATGGCTACACCTTC. The encoded protein is CASSLGPGYYGYTF.